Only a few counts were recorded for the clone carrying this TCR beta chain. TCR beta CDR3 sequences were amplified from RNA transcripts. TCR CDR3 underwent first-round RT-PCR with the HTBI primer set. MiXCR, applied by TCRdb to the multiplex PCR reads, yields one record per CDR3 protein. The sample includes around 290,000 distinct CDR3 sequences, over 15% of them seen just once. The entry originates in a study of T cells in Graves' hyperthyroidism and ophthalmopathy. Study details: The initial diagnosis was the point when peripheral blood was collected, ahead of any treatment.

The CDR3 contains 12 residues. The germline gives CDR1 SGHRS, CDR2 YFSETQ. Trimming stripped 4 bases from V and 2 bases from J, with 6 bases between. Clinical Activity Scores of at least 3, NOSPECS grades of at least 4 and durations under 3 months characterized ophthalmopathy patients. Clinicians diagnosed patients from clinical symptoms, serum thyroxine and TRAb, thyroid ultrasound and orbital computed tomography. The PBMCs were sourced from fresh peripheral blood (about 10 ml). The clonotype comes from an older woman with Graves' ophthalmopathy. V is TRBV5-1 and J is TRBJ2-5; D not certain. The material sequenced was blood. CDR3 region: CASSDQQETQYF. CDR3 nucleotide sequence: TGCGCCAGCAGCGATCAGCAAGAGACCCAGTACTTC.